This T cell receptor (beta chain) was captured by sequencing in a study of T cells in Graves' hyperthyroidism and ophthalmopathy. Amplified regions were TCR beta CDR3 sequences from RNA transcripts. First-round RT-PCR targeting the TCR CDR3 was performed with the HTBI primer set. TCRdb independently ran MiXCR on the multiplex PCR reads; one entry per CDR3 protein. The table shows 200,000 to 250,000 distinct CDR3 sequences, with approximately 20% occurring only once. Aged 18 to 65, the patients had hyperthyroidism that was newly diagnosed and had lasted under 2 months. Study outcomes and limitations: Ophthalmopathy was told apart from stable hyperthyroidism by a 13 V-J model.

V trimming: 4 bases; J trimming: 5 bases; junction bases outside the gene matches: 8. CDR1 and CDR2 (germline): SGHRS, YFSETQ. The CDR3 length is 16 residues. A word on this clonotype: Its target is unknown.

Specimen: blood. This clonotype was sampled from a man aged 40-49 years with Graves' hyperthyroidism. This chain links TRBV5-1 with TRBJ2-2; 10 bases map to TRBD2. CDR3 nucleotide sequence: TGCGCCAGCAGCCGCGGACTAGCGGACTTTACCGGGGAGCTGTTTTTT. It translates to CASSRGLADFTGELFF. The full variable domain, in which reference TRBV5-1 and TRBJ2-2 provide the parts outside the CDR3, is KAGVTQTPRYLIKTRGQQVTLSCSPISGHRSVSWYQQTPGQGLQFLFEYFSETQRNKGNFPGRFSGRQFSNSRSEMNVSTLELGDSALYLCASSRGLADFTGELFFGEGSRLTVL.